This T cell receptor beta chain was captured by sequencing in a study of blood T cell repertoires in COVID-19. The CDR3 spans 16 residues. Germline assignment: CDR1 SNHLY and CDR2 FYNNEI. V was clipped by 2 bases and J by 3 bases, with 16 bases between them. The table came from immunoSEQ multiplex PCR; TCRdb's copy has only in-frame clones and leaves some out. The profile shows 160,000 or so clones, roughly 84% of them singletons. Sequencing input: PBMCs or T cells enriched from blood (not recorded which). The origin of this receptor is a woman in her forties or fifties who had recovered from COVID-19. The chain links TRBV2 to TRBJ2-5; weak D call: TRBD2 (5 bases). DNA for the CDR3: TGTGCCAGCAGTGAACTGGGAACGGAGGATAAAGAGACCCAGTACTTC. Protein: CASSELGTEDKETQYF.